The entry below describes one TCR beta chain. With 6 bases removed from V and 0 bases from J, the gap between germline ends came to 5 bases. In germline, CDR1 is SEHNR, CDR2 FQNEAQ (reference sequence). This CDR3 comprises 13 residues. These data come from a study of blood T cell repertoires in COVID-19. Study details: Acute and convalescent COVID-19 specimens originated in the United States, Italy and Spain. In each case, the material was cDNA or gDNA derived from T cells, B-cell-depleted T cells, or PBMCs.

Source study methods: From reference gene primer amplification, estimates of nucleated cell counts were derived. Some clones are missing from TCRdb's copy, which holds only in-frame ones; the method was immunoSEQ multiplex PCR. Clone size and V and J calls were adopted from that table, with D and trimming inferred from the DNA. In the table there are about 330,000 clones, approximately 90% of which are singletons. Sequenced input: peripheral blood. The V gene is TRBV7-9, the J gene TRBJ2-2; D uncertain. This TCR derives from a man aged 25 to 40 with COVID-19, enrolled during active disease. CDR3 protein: CASSPANTGELFF. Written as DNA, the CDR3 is TGTGCCAGCAGTCCCGCGAACACCGGGGAGCTGTTTTTT.